This T cell receptor beta chain was obtained from a study of identical twins. Whole-study findings and limits: The conclusions drew on cross-sectional statistical analysis instead of tracking the same donors.

TCRdb used MiXCR to reprocess the 5' RACE reads, holding one entry per CDR3 protein. The data contain around 450,000 distinct CDR3 sequences, approximately 15% of them singletons. Many counts were recorded for this clonotype. Its antigen remains unknown. Per the germline V gene, CDR1 is DFQATT and CDR2 is SNEGSKA (reference sequence). CDR3 size: 17 residues. With 2 bases removed from V and 0 bases from J, the gap between germline ends came to 16 bases. This sample was shared with a second study, whose subject was yellow fever vaccine responses in identical twins. This second study notes: The T cell response to vaccination in identical twins was reportedly partly convergent and partly personalized.

The TCR comes from a woman aged 18-35 years in good health. The sample comprised CD4+ T cells sorted from blood. The chain combines TRBV20-1 with TRBJ2-2, with D tentatively TRBD1 or TRBD2 (5 bases each). The CDR3 DNA is TGCAGTGCTAGATCCGGGGCCCGACTAACGAACACCGGGGAGCTGTTTTTT. It codes for CSARSGARLTNTGELFF.